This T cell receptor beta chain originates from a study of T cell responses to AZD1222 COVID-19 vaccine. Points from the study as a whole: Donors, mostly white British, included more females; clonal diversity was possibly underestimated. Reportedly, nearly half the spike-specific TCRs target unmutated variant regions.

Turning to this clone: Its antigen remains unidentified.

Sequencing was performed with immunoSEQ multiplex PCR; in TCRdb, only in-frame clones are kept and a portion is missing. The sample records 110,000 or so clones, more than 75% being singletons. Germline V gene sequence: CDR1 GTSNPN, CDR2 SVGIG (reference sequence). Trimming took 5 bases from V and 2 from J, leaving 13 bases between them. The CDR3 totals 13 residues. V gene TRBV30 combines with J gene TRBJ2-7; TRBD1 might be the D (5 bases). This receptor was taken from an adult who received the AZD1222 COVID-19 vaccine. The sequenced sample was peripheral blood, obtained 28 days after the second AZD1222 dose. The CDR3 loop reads CAWADMSTYEQYF. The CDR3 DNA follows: TGTGCCTGGGCGGACATGAGTACCTACGAGCAGTACTTC.